This record covers a single T cell receptor (beta chain). Its matching antigen is unknown. Looked up from germline, CDR1 is KGHSH and CDR2 is LQKENI. The junction had 7 bases not matched to a gene; V was cut back by 2 bases and J by 3 bases. The CDR3 contains 16 residues. Measured with immunoSEQ multiplex PCR; TCRdb has only the in-frame clones, and not every one. The table has tens of thousands of clones, about 85% seen once. This specimen comes from a study of OX40 agonist ivuxolimab in advanced cancers. General study results and limits: CD4+ and CD8+ T cells in blood underwent clonal expansion by week 6 at 0.1 to 3.0 mg/kg.

Here the sequenced sample was CD4+ or CD8+ T cells sorted from blood, taken in a trial of the OX40 agonist ivuxolimab. This chain joins TRBV18 and TRBJ2-7; 10 bases are a match to TRBD1. The TCR originated in an adult with an advanced solid tumor such as melanoma, head and neck, liver or kidney cancer. The CDR3 loop reads CASSPYGQGGDYEQYF. CDR3 nucleotides: TGTGCCAGCTCACCATATGGACAGGGGGGCGACTACGAGCAGTACTTC. Using reference TRBV18 and TRBJ2-7 for the parts outside the CDR3, the full variable domain is NAGVMQNPRHLVRRRGQEARLRCSPMKGHSHVYWYRQLPEEGLKFMVYLQKENIIDESGMPKERFSAEFPKEGPSILRIQQVVRGDSAAYFCASSPYGQGGDYEQYFGPGTRLTVT.